The 28 T cell receptor beta chains below were found in one sample sequenced in a study of radiation and T cells in renal cell carcinoma (dated by TCRdb to about 2020). Library method: the immunoSEQ multiplex PCR assay. Not all clones reach the TCRdb copy of this immuneACCESS table, which keeps in-frame sequences only. Checked studies attribute under half of the gap to unresolved V genes and leave the rest unexplained. For this sample there are under 150,000 clones; approximately 75% appear just once. The leading ten clones occupy about 1.9% of the sample. The time point label corresponds to: blood 2 weeks post-SBRT. The label giving this sample's treatment or condition can be read as: 15 Gy SBRT to primary tumor, nephrectomy 4 weeks later. The sample consisted of blood, taken from a patient whose treatment included radiotherapy and nephrectomy. These receptors were obtained from a woman aged 60-75 years with renal cell carcinoma.

J is TRBJ2-7 and V is TRBV1. TRBV1 is flagged as a pseudogene. CDR3 length: 17 amino acids. The CDR3 DNA reads TGCACCAGCAGCCAAATAATTAGGGGAGAGAGCTCCTACGAGCAGTACTTC. Amino acids: CTSSQIIRGESSYEQYF.

J is TRBJ2-7 and V is TRBV27, with 8 bases aligning to TRBD1. From germline, CDR1 is MNHEY and CDR2 SMNVEV (reference sequence). V lost 5 bases, J lost 6 bases, and 6 bases stayed unmatched. CDR3 size: 13 residues. DNA of the CDR3: TGTGCCAGCAGTCAGGGGGCTGGGCGCGAGCAGTACTTC. This codes for CASSQGAGREQYF.

The chain has TRBV7-2 and TRBJ1-1; 7 bases align to TRBD1. V shed 5 bases and J 0 bases; nucleotides not matched to a gene: 6. There are 15 residues in the CDR3. Germline loops: CDR1 SGHTA, CDR2 FQGNSA. This CDR3 is CASSNHRGVNTEAFF. CDR3 nucleotides: TGTGCCAGCAGCAACCACAGGGGAGTGAACACTGAAGCTTTCTTT.

The chain employs TRBV5-4 and TRBJ2-1; no clear D gene. The CDR3 extends over 13 amino acids. Germline loops: CDR1 SGHNT, CDR2 YYREEE (reference sequence). V lost 4 bases and J 5 bases, leaving 10 bases between the germline ends. The CDR3 nucleotides are TGTGCCAGCAGCCCAAGCGCGGACAATGAGCAGTTCTTC. Amino acid sequence: CASSPSADNEQFF.

This chain joins TRBV6-4 and TRBJ1-2; TRBD1 matches 7 bases. Germline trimming cut 6 bases from V and 4 bases from J; bases unmatched to any gene: 2. This CDR3 contains 12 residues. CDR1 and CDR2 (germline): MRHNA, SNTAGT. CDR3 amino acids: CASSGDSYGYTF. As DNA, the CDR3 is TGTGCCAGCAGCGGGGACAGCTATGGCTACACCTTC.

The genes are TRBV28 and TRBJ1-5, with 9 bases fitting TRBD1. This CDR3 is 14 amino acids long. Trimming cost V 6 bases and J 6 bases; bases outside gene matches: 6. From germline, CDR1 is MDHEN and CDR2 SYDVKM. CDR3 coding DNA: TGTGCCAGCAGACCGACAGGGGGAGGTCAGCCCCAGCATTTT. Residues: CASRPTGGGQPQHF.

CDR3 in amino acids: CASSEFRGLSSYTEAFF. The DNA of the CDR3 is TGTGCCAGCAGTGAATTTAGGGGATTAAGTTCGTACACTGAAGCTTTCTTT. The chain combines TRBV6-1 with TRBJ1-1, with D possibly being TRBD1 (5 bases). This CDR3 is built from 17 residues. V was shortened by 2 bases and J by 3 bases, with 19 bases between the two germline ends. The V gene's germline CDR1 is MNHNS and CDR2 SASEGT.

The rearrangement links TRBV9 to TRBJ2-5; TRBD2 agrees at 9 bases. The CDR3 sequence is 17 residues long. V was pared by 4 bases and J by 1 base, with 11 bases of the junction left unmatched. CDR1 SGDLS and CDR2 YYNGEE come from the germline V gene. DNA of the CDR3: TGTGCCAGCAGCACAGGGCCTCTAGCGGGGAGCCAAGAGACCCAGTACTTC. Protein product: CASSTGPLAGSQETQYF.

The chain employs TRBV4-3 and TRBJ1-2; D uncertain. The ends were cut back, 2 bases at V and 0 bases at J, with 13 bases in the middle. The CDR3 length is 16 residues. Looked up from germline, CDR1 is LGHNA and CDR2 is YSLEER. The CDR3, as DNA: TGCGCCAGCAGCCAATCCCATTTCCCTGCTAACTATGGCTACACCTTC. This sequence encodes CASSQSHFPANYGYTF.

A remark on this clone: Other nucleotide sequences in the sample specify the same CDR3. The chain combines TRBV15 with TRBJ2-5; TRBD1 is a possible D gene (5 bases). The CDR3 loop spans 13 amino acids. With 1 base removed from V and 2 bases from J, the gap between germline ends came to 5 bases. CDR1 is LNHNV, CDR2 YYDKDF, per germline (reference sequence). This CDR3 reads CATSRGQQETQYF. The CDR3, as DNA: TGTGCCACCAGCAGAGGACAGCAAGAGACCCAGTACTTC.

This clone was counted a single time. V usage is TRBV19 and J usage is TRBJ2-1, with TRBD2 identical over 13 bases. Germline CDR1 reads LNHDA; CDR2 reads SQIVND (reference sequence). J gave up 7 bases and V 5 bases, and 5 bases lay outside the gene matches. The CDR3 covers 15 residues. CDR3 DNA sequence: TGTGCCAGTAGTTTAGGACTAGCGGGAGTGAATGAGCAGTTCTTC. Translating it yields CASSLGLAGVNEQFF.

The CDR3 protein is CASSLRRRGRLDYEQYF. The CDR3 DNA sequence: TGTGCCAGCAGCTTGAGGAGGAGGGGGAGGTTGGACTACGAGCAGTACTTC. The V and J genes are TRBV5-8 and TRBJ2-7; D may be TRBD1 or TRBD2 (6 bases each). Trimming removed 1 base at V and 3 bases at J, with 20 bases between. Germline CDR1 is SGHTS and CDR2 is YDEGEE. The CDR3 is 17 residues long.

The CDR3 loop is CASKGTSGRTGELFF. The CDR3 DNA follows: TGTGCCAGCAAGGGGACTAGCGGGAGAACCGGGGAGCTGTTTTTT. The V and J genes are TRBV25-1 and TRBJ2-2; 14 positions match TRBD2. Losses at the gene ends were 7 bases for V and 5 bases for J; bases not matched to a gene: 3. This CDR3 has 15 amino acids. The germline V gene encodes CDR1 MGHDK and CDR2 SYGVNS.

This chain joins TRBV30 and TRBJ1-2; the D gene is possibly TRBD1 (5 bases). This CDR3 has 15 amino acids. Germline V gives CDR1 GTSNPN, CDR2 SVGIG (reference sequence). Between the trimmed V and J ends, which lost 2 bases and 0 bases, there was a span of 13 bases. CDR3 residues: CAWSREDTANYGYTF. The CDR3 DNA follows: TGTGCCTGGAGTCGGGAGGACACAGCTAACTATGGCTACACCTTC.

J is TRBJ1-5 and V is TRBV2; D is undetermined. CDR1 is SNHLY, CDR2 FYNNEI, per germline. Trimming took off 2 bases at V and 7 bases at J, with 12 bases between the two ends. The CDR3 sequence is 14 residues long. The CDR3, as DNA: TGTGCCAGCAGTGAAAGTCGGATGGGACAGCCCCAGCATTTT. It is translated as CASSESRMGQPQHF.

This chain connects TRBV27 to TRBJ1-1, with D unresolved. Trimming took 2 bases from V and 2 from J, leaving 9 bases between them. The germline V gene encodes CDR1 MNHEY and CDR2 SMNVEV (reference sequence). This CDR3 has 14 amino acids. The CDR3 DNA sequence: TGTGCCAGCAGTTTACAAGGGTACAACACTGAAGCTTTCTTT. It is translated as CASSLQGYNTEAFF.

CDR3 sequence reads: CASRADGNSGNTIYF. In DNA form, the CDR3 reads TGTGCCAGCAGAGCCGACGGTAACTCTGGAAACACCATATATTTT. V is TRBV2 and J is TRBJ1-3; D remains unclear. The V gene's germline CDR1 is SNHLY and CDR2 FYNNEI. This CDR3 contains 15 residues. The V gene lost 6 bases and the J gene lost 0 bases, with 12 bases spanning the gap.

In its sample, this clone was seen once. The rearrangement uses TRBV6-1 and TRBJ1-2; tentative D call: TRBD1 (6 bases). V lost 0 bases and J lost 2, with 7 bases in between. The CDR3 contains 14 residues. Germline V gene lookup returns CDR1 MNHNS and CDR2 SASEGT. The CDR3 DNA is TGTGCCAGCAGTGAAGCCGGACAGAACTATGGCTACACCTTC. This gives the protein CASSEAGQNYGYTF.

The chain employs TRBV7-6 and TRBJ1-1; 7 positions agree with TRBD1. In germline, CDR1 is SGHVS, CDR2 FNYEAQ. The CDR3 is 13 residues long. Losses at the gene ends were 5 bases for V and 3 bases for J; bases not matched to a gene: 3. CDR3 nucleotides: TGTGCCAGCAGCGCAGGACAGGACACTGAAGCTTTCTTT. It translates to CASSAGQDTEAFF.

V usage is TRBV18 and J usage is TRBJ2-4, with 7 bases matching TRBD1. J gave up 7 bases and V 5 bases, and 11 bases lay outside the gene matches. Germline CDR1 reads KGHSH; CDR2 reads LQKENI. The CDR3 extends over 15 amino acids. The DNA of the CDR3 is TGTGCCAGCTCAGCAACCGACAGGGTCCTCAACATTCAGTACTTC. Its translation: CASSATDRVLNIQYF.

V and J are TRBV5-1 and TRBJ1-1; D call uncertain. The CDR3 spans 12 residues. The V gene lost 4 bases and the J gene lost 0 bases, with 4 bases spanning the gap. CDR1 is SGHRS, CDR2 YFSETQ, per germline. The CDR3 DNA follows: TGCGCCAGCAGCAGGGTGAACACTGAAGCTTTCTTT. Residues: CASSRVNTEAFF.

V and J are TRBV2 and TRBJ1-3; D not resolved. The V gene lost 1 base and the J gene lost 3 bases, with 13 bases spanning the gap. This CDR3 contains 16 residues. CDR1 and CDR2 (germline): SNHLY, FYNNEI. In DNA, the CDR3 is TGTGCCAGCAGTGAAGGGTCGGGTTATCGTGGAAACACCATATATTTT. Translating it yields CASSEGSGYRGNTIYF.

The rearrangement joins TRBV7-8 to TRBJ2-3, with 8 bases aligning to TRBD1. Germline assignment: CDR1 SGHVS and CDR2 FQNEAQ. The length of the CDR3 is 14 residues. The ends lost 5 bases at V and 3 bases at J; junction bases unmatched: 4. Written as DNA, the CDR3 is TGTGCCAGCAGCCTAGACAGGGGTACAGATACGCAGTATTTT. Translation: CASSLDRGTDTQYF.

The chain joins TRBV11-2 to TRBJ2-2, with D perhaps TRBD1 (6 bases). Germline lookup yields CDR1 SGHAT and CDR2 FQNNGV. With 5 bases removed from V and 4 bases from J, the gap between germline ends came to 20 bases. This CDR3 has 17 amino acids. CDR3 protein: CASSPGEWHSVTGELFF. In nucleotides, the CDR3 is TGTGCCAGCAGCCCAGGGGAGTGGCATTCGGTCACCGGGGAGCTGTTTTTT. Using reference TRBV11-2 and TRBJ2-2 for the parts outside the CDR3, the full variable domain is EAGVAQSPRYKIIEKRQSVAFWCNPISGHATLYWYQQILGQGPKLLIQFQNNGVVDDSQLPKDRFSAERLKGVDSTLKIQPAKLEDSAVYLCASSPGEWHSVTGELFFGEGSRLTVL.

A few counts support this clone. The CDR3 sequence is CAWSKGGVTEAFF. In nucleotides, the CDR3 is TGTGCCTGGAGCAAGGGAGGGGTAACTGAAGCTTTCTTT. V and J are TRBV30 and TRBJ1-1; perhaps TRBD1 as D (5 bases). Germline-derived CDR1 and CDR2 are GTSNPN and SVGIG (reference sequence). With 3 bases removed from V and 5 bases from J, the gap between germline ends came to 13 bases. This CDR3 is built from 13 residues.

This sequence joins TRBV7-2 and TRBJ1-1; D gene unclear. Trimming pared 0 bases from V and 8 bases from J, leaving 10 bases between. The CDR3 is 13 amino acids. Germline V gene sequence: CDR1 SGHTA, CDR2 FQGNSA. DNA for the CDR3: TGTGCCAGCAGCTTAGCTCCCCTCAGCGAAGCTTTCTTT. This encodes CASSLAPLSEAFF.

This chain links TRBV16 with TRBJ2-1, with D hard to call. Trimming cost V 1 base and J 0 bases, with 13 bases left between them. The length of the CDR3 is 17 residues. The germline V gene has CDR1 KGHSY and CDR2 FQNENV. The CDR3 is CASSQYTLPPSYNEQFF. CDR3 sequence (DNA): TGTGCCAGCAGCCAATACACATTGCCCCCCTCCTACAATGAGCAGTTCTTC. The variable domain in full, with the rest retrieved from reference TRBV16 and TRBJ2-1, is GEEVAQTPKHLVRGEGQKAKLYCAPIKGHSYVFWYQQVLKNEFKFLISFQNENVFDETGMPKERFSAKCLPNSPCSLEIQATKLEDSAVYFCASSQYTLPPSYNEQFFGPGTRLTVL.

This rearrangement joins TRBV5-8 to TRBJ1-2, with D tentatively TRBD1 (6 bases). The V gene lost 4 bases and the J gene lost 2 bases, with 15 bases spanning the gap. CDR3 length equals 15 residues. Germline V lookup: CDR1 SGHTS, CDR2 YDEGEE. This chain's CDR3 is CASSPGQTFNYGYTF. In DNA form, the CDR3 reads TGTGCCAGCAGCCCAGGACAGACCTTCAACTATGGCTACACCTTC.